This T cell receptor beta chain appears in the sequencing data of a study of vaccination effects on CD4 cells after COVID-19 (dated by TCRdb to about 2022). Study-level background: The ViraFEST assay stimulated PBMC with viral peptide pools and then used TCR sequencing to identify antigen-specific CD4+ T cell clonotypes by expansion. About 1.8 million PBMC per well were cultured with roughly 10 ug/ml peptides in IMDM containing roughly 5% human AB serum, approximately 9.1 IU/ml IL-2 and gentamicin. Two doses of either the BNT162b2 or the mRNA-1273 mRNA SARS-CoV-2 vaccine were administered to participants. SARS-CoV-2 spike-specific CD4+ TCR repertoires were compared before and after mRNA vaccination in COVID-19 convalescent patients and in infection-naive vaccine recipients. Cultures from other donors in the study were sequenced using the Oncomine TCR Beta short-read assay on an Illumina iSeq 100. The full study included 10 to 11 COVID-19 convalescent patients and several SARS-CoV-2-naive healthy vaccine recipients. Overall results and qualifications from the work: At late post-vaccination timepoints, both infection-induced and vaccine-induced clones showed marked clonal contraction, consistent with waning T cell responses. In healthy vaccine recipients, vaccine-induced clones were almost all SARS-CoV-2 mono-reactive, with only 1 of 255 cross-reactive with common cold coronaviruses. The study was limited by a small number of convalescent patients and lacked early post-infection timepoints.

Libraries were built with the immunoSEQ multiplex PCR assay. TCR beta CDR3 sequencing was performed on DNA from the cultured, isolated CD4+ T cells. The paper's processing steps were these. Non-productive TCR sequences were discarded, and reads were trimmed to the CDR3 region, with only CDR3s of 7 or more amino acids retained. Antigen-specific clonotypes were identified with the MANAFEST web app by comparing expansion in peptide wells against reference cultures. To be called positive, a clone needed expansion at FDR<0.05 compared with the reference and with all other wells, an odds ratio greater than 5, and a frequency greater than 0.1% in two replicate wells. Clonotypes significantly expanded in SARS-CoV-2 spike wells and in at least one common cold coronavirus spike condition were defined as cross-reactive. Using the stringdist R package, CDR3 similarity was measured by Levenshtein distance, and unrooted trees were constructed with ape in R 3.6.1. TCRdb holds this immuneACCESS table with in-frame rearrangements only. Some clones are missing; in checked studies, unresolved V genes explain under half, and the rest has no known cause. Clone size and the V and J calls come from that table; the DNA yielded D and trimming. This sample has 70,000 or so clones in its table, and around 77% of those were observed once. The biggest ten clones account for roughly 2% of the sample.

Comment on this clone: Its recognized antigen is unknown. No clone much larger than this one lies a single base away; base qualities are absent.

After about 10 days of culture, CD4+ T cells were isolated with the EasySep CD4+ T cell isolation kit. None of the healthy vaccine recipients had a prior SARS-CoV-2 infection, which was confirmed by nucleocapsid antibody tests that came back negative both before and after vaccination. On days 3 and 7, half of the culture medium was replaced with fresh IL-2-containing medium. Each peptide stimulation condition was cultured in triplicate wells unless otherwise noted. PBMC were separated from whole blood using Ficoll-Paque Plus gradient centrifugation and were then either cryopreserved at -140C or used fresh. The QIAamp micro DNA kit was used to extract genomic DNA from the cultured CD4+ T cells. There are 14 amino acids in the CDR3, from cysteine to phenylalanine inclusive. Solely the CDR3 DNA is kept, with 42 bases framed from the first base. According to the germline V gene, CDR1 reads SGHRS and CDR2 reads YFSETQ. V is pruned by 2 bases and J by 5 bases, leaving 3 bases of the junction without a gene match.

The chain is assembled from TRBV5-1 and TRBJ1-4, and 7 junction bases match TRBD1. The clonotype comes from a human donor who received a COVID-19 vaccine. The specimen was CD4+ T cells from PBMCs cultured without peptide, collected before COVID-19 vaccination. The CDR3 amino acid sequence is: CASSFGTVNEKLFF. At the DNA level, the sequence is TGCGCCAGCAGCTTTGGGACAGTAAATGAAAAACTGTTTTTT.